Listed here are 19 T cell receptor beta chains from one sample, sequenced in a study of cytomegalovirus exposure and HLA in healthy donors. It was with 60 Vbeta and 13 Jbeta primers that the PCR ran. Some clones are missing from TCRdb's copy, which holds only in-frame ones; the method was immunoSEQ multiplex PCR. The sample has fewer than 150,000 clones; roughly three quarters are singletons. The sequenced material came from PBMCs. The receptor set was obtained from a man aged 25 to 40 in good health and CMV-seronegative.

The chain is built from TRBV6-5 and TRBJ2-7; D unclear. The V gene's germline CDR1 is MNHEY and CDR2 SVGAGI. V was pared by 6 bases and J by 5 bases, with 14 bases between. The CDR3 runs 13 residues. CDR3 nucleotide sequence: TGTGCCAGCAGGCCCTTCTTGGGCAACGAGCAGTACTTC. Amino acids: CASRPFLGNEQYF.

The V and J genes are TRBV6-5 and TRBJ1-1; D gene ambiguous. V lost 7 bases to trimming and J lost 11 bases, with 14 bases between them. Germline-derived CDR1 and CDR2 are MNHEY and SVGAGI. The CDR3 spans 11 residues. The CDR3 here is CASTGAGGAFF. DNA for the CDR3: TGTGCCAGCACCGGAGCGGGAGGGGCTTTCTTT.

This chain uses TRBV28 with TRBJ2-7; TRBD1 aligns across 9 bases. This CDR3 spans 14 amino acids. Per germline, CDR1 MDHEN and CDR2 SYDVKM. With V trimmed by 5 bases and J by 6 bases, 8 bases remained unmatched. The CDR3 reads CASSHGTGLAEQYF. The CDR3, as DNA: TGTGCCAGCAGTCACGGGACAGGGTTAGCCGAGCAGTACTTC.

CDR3 bases: TGTGCCACCTCAGGACAGTACACAGATACGCAGTATTTT. The encoded protein is CATSGQYTDTQYF. The chain uses TRBV5-6 and TRBJ2-3; TRBD1 might be the D (6 bases). The CDR3 spans 13 residues. Per the germline V gene, CDR1 is SGHDT and CDR2 is YYEEEE. V was trimmed by 9 bases and J by 2 bases, leaving 13 bases between them.

This clone has just a few counts. The rearrangement joins TRBV5-1 to TRBJ2-7; maybe TRBD2 (5 bases). From germline, CDR1 is SGHRS and CDR2 YFSETQ. This CDR3 has 14 amino acids. Trimming took off 0 bases at V and 2 bases at J, with 9 bases between the two ends. The CDR3 DNA reads as TGCGCCAGCAGCTTGGGACTAACTACCTACGAGCAGTACTTC. This gives the protein CASSLGLTTYEQYF.

The rearrangement uses TRBV19 and TRBJ2-3, with 7 bases lining up with TRBD2. J lost 0 bases, V lost 4 bases, and 4 bases had no gene match. Germline CDR1 reads LNHDA; CDR2 reads SQIVND (reference sequence). This CDR3 has 15 residues. The CDR3 region has the DNA TGTGCCAGTAGTAATCTAGCGGCGAGCACAGATACGCAGTATTTT. It translates to CASSNLAASTDTQYF.

As DNA, the CDR3 is TGTGCCAGCAGCCCTCCCCCCCCCGCACAAGATACGCAGTATTTT. Encoded protein: CASSPPPPAQDTQYF. This chain joins TRBV5-4 and TRBJ2-3; D is undetermined. Germline CDR1 and CDR2: SGHNT and YYREEE (reference sequence). V was pared by 4 bases and J by 5 bases, with 17 bases between. CDR3 length: 15 amino acids. The whole variable domain, remainder taken from reference TRBV5-4 and TRBJ2-3, is ETGVTQSPTHLIKTRGQQVTLRCSSQSGHNTVSWYQQALGQGPQFIFQYYREEENGRGNFPPRFSGLQFPNYSSELNVNALELDDSALYLCASSPPPPAQDTQYFGPGTRLTVL.

This clone has a handful of counts. The chain combines TRBV29-1 with TRBJ1-1; D is possibly TRBD1 (5 bases). CDR3 size: 13 residues. V was shortened by 7 bases and J by 1 base, with 13 bases between the two germline ends. Germline values: CDR1 SQVTM, CDR2 ANQGSEA. The CDR3 protein is CSGTHYGNTEAFF. The CDR3 DNA reads as TGCAGCGGGACACACTATGGGAACACTGAAGCTTTCTTT.

V gene TRBV19 combines with J gene TRBJ1-5; TRBD1 agrees at 7 bases. Germline CDR1 is LNHDA and CDR2 is SQIVND (reference sequence). The trim removed 5 bases at V and 5 bases at J, leaving 18 bases unmatched. The CDR3 loop spans 18 amino acids. In DNA form, the CDR3 reads TGTGCCAGTAGTCCTGACAGGGTATTCGGGCAACGGCATCAGCCCCAGCATTTT. Amino acids: CASSPDRVFGQRHQPQHF.

The J gene is TRBJ2-1, the V gene TRBV19, with a possible D match to TRBD1 (6 bases). The CDR3 extends over 13 amino acids. The V gene lost 7 bases and the J gene lost 0 bases, with 7 bases spanning the gap. Germline V CDR1 and CDR2: LNHDA, SQIVND (reference sequence). The CDR3 bases are TGTGCCAGTAAGGACAGCTCCTACAATGAGCAGTTCTTC. It yields the protein CASKDSSYNEQFF.

The chain combines TRBV6-5 with TRBJ2-3; TRBD1 agrees at 9 bases. The CDR3 extends over 14 amino acids. Germline CDR1 MNHEY, CDR2 SVGAGI. V lost 6 bases to trimming and J lost 5 bases; unmatched junction nucleotides: 6. The CDR3 DNA follows: TGTGCCAGCAGACTACAGGGGGCATTAGATACGCAGTATTTT. Its translation: CASRLQGALDTQYF.

In the case of this clone: The same CDR3 can be traced to other DNA sequences in this sample. The CDR3 protein is CASSLVQGGTGELFF. The CDR3 DNA follows: TGCGCCAGCAGCTTGGTACAGGGTGGGACCGGGGAGCTGTTTTTT. The chain employs TRBV5-1 and TRBJ2-2; possibly TRBD1 for D (6 bases). CDR1 is SGHRS and CDR2 is YFSETQ in the germline V gene. The CDR3 contains 15 residues. The V end lost 0 bases, the J end lost 5 bases, and 11 bases lay between the germline ends.

This clone was seen only once. The chain carries TRBV5-1 and TRBJ2-1, with TRBD2 identical over 8 bases. This CDR3 contains 17 residues. V lost 3 bases, J lost 9 bases, and 17 bases stayed unmatched. Germline V gives CDR1 SGHRS, CDR2 YFSETQ. The CDR3 coding sequence is TGCGCCAGCAGCTCCAGACCTGCGGGAGGCGCGGCGTCTGAGCAGTTCTTC. Residues: CASSSRPAGGAASEQFF. The complete variable domain, with remaining parts taken from reference TRBV5-1 and TRBJ2-1, reads KAGVTQTPRYLIKTRGQQVTLSCSPISGHRSVSWYQQTPGQGLQFLFEYFSETQRNKGNFPGRFSGRQFSNSRSEMNVSTLELGDSALYLCASSSRPAGGAASEQFFGPGTRLTVL.

V gene TRBV2 combines with J gene TRBJ2-7; D is unresolved. The CDR3 contains 12 residues. CDR1 is SNHLY, CDR2 FYNNEI, per germline. Trimming stripped 6 bases from V and 4 bases from J, with 10 bases between. This chain's CDR3 is CASRSGWYEQYF. CDR3 nucleotide sequence: TGTGCCAGCAGATCCGGGTGGTACGAGCAGTACTTC.

The table lists this clone with a count of one. J is TRBJ1-2 and V is TRBV9; no clear D gene. The CDR3 is 14 amino acids. Germline values: CDR1 SGDLS, CDR2 YYNGEE. The ends were cut back, 4 bases at V and 1 base at J, with 11 bases in the middle. The DNA for the CDR3 is TGTGCCAGCAGCACCTTTGGAGATAACTATGGCTACACCTTC. This sequence encodes CASSTFGDNYGYTF.

This chain uses TRBV18 with TRBJ2-7; D is perhaps TRBD2 (6 bases). V lost 3 bases, J lost 3 bases, and 12 bases lay in between. Germline values: CDR1 KGHSH, CDR2 LQKENI. This CDR3 is built from 14 residues. The chain's CDR3 is CASSPGTSNYEQYF. The CDR3 bases are TGTGCCAGCTCACCCGGGACTTCCAACTACGAGCAGTACTTC.

The chain couples TRBV6-6 to TRBJ1-5; unclear D gene. Germline values: CDR1 MNHNY, CDR2 SVGAGI (reference sequence). Trimming removed 7 bases at V and 6 bases at J, with 16 bases between. The CDR3 contains 14 residues. CDR3 sequence reads: CASTDGGSGQPQHF. CDR3 sequence (DNA): TGTGCCAGCACCGACGGCGGTTCGGGTCAGCCCCAGCATTTT.

DNA for the CDR3: TGTGCCAGCAGCGTAGGGGCGGGAGGGACAGATACGCAGTATTTT. This codes for CASSVGAGGTDTQYF. The chain is built from TRBV9 and TRBJ2-3, with 9 bases fitting TRBD2. This CDR3 contains 15 residues. Trimming cost V 0 bases and J 3 bases; bases outside gene matches: 2. Germline V gene sequence: CDR1 SGDLS, CDR2 YYNGEE.

With regard to this clone: Distinct nucleotide sequences in the sample also encode this CDR3. Here the CDR3 reads CASRVSGNYGYTF. CDR3 bases: TGTGCCAGCAGAGTTTCAGGGAACTATGGCTACACCTTC. The chain joins TRBV6-1 to TRBJ1-2; TRBD1 might be the D (5 bases). Germline V gene lookup returns CDR1 MNHNS and CDR2 SASEGT. With 6 bases removed from V and 2 bases from J, the gap between germline ends came to 10 bases. The CDR3 runs to 13 residues.